A single sample is the source of the 23 T cell receptor beta chains below, sequenced in a study of T cell changes during pregnancy in multiple sclerosis. Sequencing was performed with immunoSEQ multiplex PCR; in TCRdb, only in-frame clones are kept and a portion is missing. Of 90,000 to 100,000 clones in the sample, approximately 92% were seen once. The sequences come from peripheral blood, collected in the first trimester of pregnancy. The receptors derive from a female donor with multiple sclerosis, enrolled in a pregnancy study.

The chain employs TRBV27 and TRBJ1-1; TRBD1 is a possible D gene (6 bases). Germline CDR1 reads MNHEY; CDR2 reads SMNVEV (reference sequence). This CDR3 comprises 15 residues. V lost 4 bases, J lost 7 bases, and 19 bases lay in between. The CDR3 nucleotides read TGTGCCAGCAGTTCCGATTCTGTTGGGGGCGTTGAAGCTTTCTTT. It translates to CASSSDSVGGVEAFF.

The chain uses TRBV15 and TRBJ2-7, with D maybe TRBD2 (6 bases). Germline V gene data show CDR1 as LNHNV and CDR2 as YYDKDF (reference sequence). There are 13 residues in the CDR3. V was trimmed by 3 bases and J by 3 bases, leaving 9 bases between them. CDR3 loop: CATSSLRGYEQYF. As DNA, the CDR3 is TGTGCCACCAGCAGTTTGCGGGGCTACGAGCAGTACTTC.

The chain couples TRBV9 to TRBJ1-3, with 9 positions matching TRBD1. V trimming: 3 bases; J trimming: 0 bases; junction bases outside the gene matches: 7. The V gene's germline CDR1 is SGDLS and CDR2 YYNGEE. The length of the CDR3 is 17 residues. The DNA for the CDR3 is TGTGCCAGCAGCGAGGGACAGGGCGCTTACTCTGGAAACACCATATATTTT. Protein product: CASSEGQGAYSGNTIYF.

This rearrangement joins TRBV25-1 to TRBJ2-1, with a weak D call TRBD2 (6 bases). Trimming took off 1 base at V and 3 bases at J, with 16 bases between the two ends. This CDR3 is built from 17 residues. CDR1 MGHDK and CDR2 SYGVNS come from the germline V gene. CDR3 nucleotides: TGTGCCAGCAGTGAATTTGGTGGAGGCGGGAACTACAATGAGCAGTTCTTC. This sequence encodes CASSEFGGGGNYNEQFF.

The chain links TRBV5-1 to TRBJ2-1; TRBD2 matches 8 bases. Germline V gene lookup returns CDR1 SGHRS and CDR2 YFSETQ. Trimming removed 6 bases from V and 8 bases from J; junction bases left unmatched: 10. The CDR3 contains 14 residues. The CDR3 here is CASTGGLLMDEQFF. CDR3 DNA sequence: TGCGCCAGCACGGGGGGGCTCCTCATGGATGAGCAGTTCTTC. Filled out from reference TRBV5-1 and TRBJ2-1, the complete variable domain reads KAGVTQTPRYLIKTRGQQVTLSCSPISGHRSVSWYQQTPGQGLQFLFEYFSETQRNKGNFPGRFSGRQFSNSRSEMNVSTLELGDSALYLCASTGGLLMDEQFFGPGTRLTVL.

This clone was detected only once. This sequence joins TRBV28 and TRBJ1-1; D call uncertain. There are 10 residues in the CDR3. The V end was cut by 6 bases, the J end by 3 bases, with 2 bases between. Germline lookup yields CDR1 MDHEN and CDR2 SYDVKM. The chain's CDR3 is CASSDTEAFF. The DNA for the CDR3 is TGTGCCAGCAGCGACACTGAAGCTTTCTTT.

The chain couples TRBV28 to TRBJ2-1; 13 bases are shared with TRBD2. The length of the CDR3 is 19 residues. Trimming took 3 bases from V and 2 from J; bases not matched to a gene: 10. Germline CDR1 and CDR2: MDHEN and SYDVKM. The CDR3 loop reads CASSFEGLAGLNTYNEQFF. CDR3 sequence (DNA): TGTGCCAGCAGTTTCGAGGGACTAGCGGGACTAAATACCTACAATGAGCAGTTCTTC.

This rearrangement joins TRBV5-1 to TRBJ2-1, with 11 bases lining up with TRBD2. The V and J ends lost 4 bases and 8 bases, in that order; junction bases with no gene match: 20. The CDR3 is 19 residues long. Germline V gene lookup returns CDR1 SGHRS and CDR2 YFSETQ. CDR3 residues: CASSPETGTSGIHDDEQFF. The CDR3 DNA sequence: TGCGCCAGCAGCCCTGAAACCGGGACTAGCGGAATCCACGACGATGAGCAGTTCTTC. The variable domain in full, with the rest retrieved from reference TRBV5-1 and TRBJ2-1, is KAGVTQTPRYLIKTRGQQVTLSCSPISGHRSVSWYQQTPGQGLQFLFEYFSETQRNKGNFPGRFSGRQFSNSRSEMNVSTLELGDSALYLCASSPETGTSGIHDDEQFFGPGTRLTVL.

The chain uses TRBV30 and TRBJ2-7; D might be TRBD1 (6 bases). CDR3 length: 12 amino acids. The V end was cut by 0 bases, the J end by 3 bases, with 6 bases between. From germline, CDR1 is GTSNPN and CDR2 SVGIG (reference sequence). The CDR3 loop reads CAWSVQGYEQYF. In DNA form, the CDR3 reads TGTGCCTGGAGTGTACAGGGCTACGAGCAGTACTTC.

This clone has just one count. J is TRBJ1-2 and V is TRBV7-2, with 9 positions matching TRBD1. The CDR3 consists of 17 residues. Germline-derived CDR1 and CDR2 are SGHTA and FQGNSA. Losses at the gene ends were 2 bases for V and 6 bases for J; bases not matched to a gene: 13. The CDR3 protein is CASSLLPPGQGTNGYTF. In nucleotides, the CDR3 is TGTGCCAGCAGCTTATTACCCCCGGGACAGGGAACGAATGGCTACACCTTC.

The chain couples TRBV10-2 to TRBJ2-3; TRBD2 agrees at 8 bases. CDR3 length equals 16 residues. CDR1 and CDR2 (germline): WSHSY, SAAADI. Trimming at V came to 8 bases and at J to 4 bases, leaving 14 bases not matched to a gene. The CDR3 DNA reads TGCGCCAGCGGGGGGGCTAGCGGGCCCCCCTCAGATACGCAGTATTTT. Protein: CASGGASGPPSDTQYF.

The rearrangement uses TRBV7-3 and TRBJ2-1; 8 positions match TRBD1. From germline, CDR1 is SGHTA and CDR2 FQGTGA. The CDR3 length is 18 residues. Trimming at V came to 1 base and at J to 0 bases, leaving 8 bases not matched to a gene. This CDR3 reads CASSLMAPGTGSYNEQFF. CDR3 bases: TGTGCCAGCAGCTTAATGGCCCCCGGGACAGGCTCCTACAATGAGCAGTTCTTC.

The chain has TRBV19 and TRBJ2-6; 7 nucleotides match TRBD1. The CDR3 runs 15 residues. V was pared by 5 bases and J by 2 bases, with 3 bases of the junction left unmatched. CDR1 is LNHDA and CDR2 is SQIVND in the germline V gene (reference sequence). CDR3 in DNA: TGTGCCAGTAGTCCTACAGGGGCTGGGGCCAACGTCCTGACTTTC. Translation: CASSPTGAGANVLTF.

This rearrangement joins TRBV6-5 to TRBJ1-2; perhaps TRBD1 as D (6 bases). Looked up from germline, CDR1 is MNHEY and CDR2 is SVGAGI. Trimming cost V 0 bases and J 8 bases, with 13 bases left between them. The CDR3 extends over 14 amino acids. CDR3 in DNA: TGTGCCAGCAGTTACTCTTACACAGGGTCCGGCTACACCTTC. It codes for CASSYSYTGSGYTF.

This sequence joins TRBV9 and TRBJ1-1; TRBD1 agrees at 7 bases. Germline lookup yields CDR1 SGDLS and CDR2 YYNGEE. Unmatched junction bases numbered 2, after V lost 3 bases and J lost 0 bases. The CDR3 runs 14 residues. This CDR3 is CASSADRVNTEAFF. The CDR3 region has the DNA TGTGCCAGCAGCGCCGACAGGGTGAACACTGAAGCTTTCTTT. The full variable domain, completed using reference TRBV9 and TRBJ1-1, is DSGVTQTPKHLITATGQRVTLRCSPRSGDLSVYWYQQSLDQGLQFLIQYYNGEERAKGNILERFSAQQFPDLHSELNLSSLELGDSALYFCASSADRVNTEAFFGQGTRLTVV.

J is TRBJ2-7 and V is TRBV6-6, with 7 bases identical to TRBD2. Germline CDR1 MNHNY, CDR2 SVGAGI (reference sequence). This CDR3 has 16 residues. V was pared by 0 bases and J by 0 bases, with 5 bases of the junction left unmatched. CDR3 protein: CASSYSGGTSSYEQYF. CDR3 DNA sequence: TGTGCCAGCAGTTACTCGGGAGGGACCAGCTCCTACGAGCAGTACTTC.

The V and J genes are TRBV7-6 and TRBJ1-1, with D perhaps matching TRBD1 (6 bases). Trimming stripped 1 base from V and 7 bases from J, with 7 bases between. Looked up from germline, CDR1 is SGHVS and CDR2 is FNYEAQ. The CDR3 loop spans 12 amino acids. CDR3 nucleotide sequence: TGTGCCAGCAGCTTAGTCAGGGGTGAAGCTTTCTTT. Translating it yields CASSLVRGEAFF.

V is TRBV30 and J is TRBJ1-1, with D possibly TRBD1 on 5 matching bases. The CDR3 is 12 residues long. Between the trimmed V and J ends, which lost 1 base and 7 bases, there was a span of 10 bases. Looked up from germline, CDR1 is GTSNPN and CDR2 is SVGIG (reference sequence). CDR3 bases: TGTGCCTGGAGTGACAGGTCATATGAAGCTTTCTTT. Encoded protein: CAWSDRSYEAFF.

J is TRBJ1-1 and V is TRBV18; D not certain. The CDR3 has 13 residues. CDR1 and CDR2 from the germline V gene are KGHSH and LQKENI. V lost 2 bases and J lost 3, with 7 bases in between. CDR3 nucleotide sequence: TGTGCCAGCTCACCAGACAAGTACACTGAAGCTTTCTTT. Translating it yields CASSPDKYTEAFF.

V usage is TRBV27 and J usage is TRBJ2-5; TRBD2 aligns across 8 bases. V was pared by 5 bases and J by 2 bases, with 10 bases of the junction left unmatched. This CDR3 region has 16 residues. Germline V gene data show CDR1 as MNHEY and CDR2 as SMNVEV (reference sequence). This CDR3 reads CASSTWGSGVQETQYF. In nucleotides, the CDR3 is TGTGCCAGCAGTACCTGGGGTAGCGGGGTTCAAGAGACCCAGTACTTC.

This clone was detected only once. This chain connects TRBV25-1 to TRBJ2-7; 8 bases agree with TRBD1. This CDR3 region has 15 residues. Germline V gene lookup returns CDR1 MGHDK and CDR2 SYGVNS. With V trimmed by 5 bases and J by 2 bases, 8 bases remained unmatched. For the CDR3, the DNA is TGTGCCAGCAGTTCCTACAGGGGGGTGGCCTACGAGCAGTACTTC. Its translation: CASSSYRGVAYEQYF.

The V call is TRBV28, the J call TRBJ1-1; no clear D. The germline V and J ends were trimmed by 2 bases and 0 bases, with 7 bases remaining between them. The CDR3 is 14 residues long. Germline V gives CDR1 MDHEN, CDR2 SYDVKM. CDR3 sequence (DNA): TGTGCCAGCAGTTTAGCGGCCTTGAACACTGAAGCTTTCTTT. This codes for CASSLAALNTEAFF.

V and J are TRBV6-5 and TRBJ2-7; D unresolved. Germline V CDR1 and CDR2: MNHEY, SVGAGI. V was cut by 5 bases and J by 1 base, with 9 bases left in between. This CDR3 comprises 13 residues. CDR3 sequence: CASSGRLSYEQYF. For the CDR3, the DNA is TGTGCCAGCAGTGGCAGGCTATCCTACGAGCAGTACTTC.